Following are 24 T cell receptor beta chains from one sample sequenced in a study of human T cells and chemical hapten exposure. Time point described: patch test 3, about 24 weeks after DPC sensitization. Specified treatment: therapeutic diphenylcyclopropenone sensitization with weekly scalp DPC. TCRdb reanalysed the RACE reads using MiXCR and keeps one entry per CDR3 protein. Counted here are roughly 89,000 distinct CDR3 sequences, approximately 10% occurring once; the ten biggest clones make up 1.1%. Sequences were derived from whole blood, sampled in connection with sensitization to the hapten diphenylcyclopropenone (DPC). The receptors were sampled from a woman younger than 45 with alopecia areata. Some clones in this sample may be carry-over from other donors' samples.

This clonotype was seen many times. The chain links TRBV5-1 to TRBJ2-2; D is undetermined. The CDR3 has 14 amino acids. Per the germline V gene, CDR1 is SGHRS and CDR2 is YFSETQ. Trimming pared 4 bases from V and 2 bases from J, leaving 9 bases between. The CDR3 region has the DNA TGCGCCAGCAGCACATACAGAAACACCGGGGAGCTGTTTTTT. Protein sequence: CASSTYRNTGELFF.

This clonotype occurred many times. The V and J genes are TRBV28 and TRBJ2-7; the match to TRBD1 covers 7 bases. This CDR3 region has 15 residues. From germline, CDR1 is MDHEN and CDR2 SYDVKM. Trimming took 6 bases from V and 3 from J; bases not matched to a gene: 11. CDR3 bases: TGTGCCAGCAGCCCCCGGGACAGTATGAACTACGAGCAGTACGTC. Its translation is CASSPRDSMNYEQYV.

This clonotype was seen repeatedly, ten times or more. Here the CDR3 reads CASSLWGGENTEAFF. CDR3 DNA sequence: TGTGCCAGCAGCTTATGGGGAGGGGAGAACACTGAAGCTTTCTTT. The V call is TRBV7-6, the J call TRBJ1-1; possibly TRBD1 for D (5 bases). V lost 2 bases to trimming and J lost 1 base, with 11 bases between them. The CDR3 is 15 amino acids. Germline assignment: CDR1 SGHVS and CDR2 FNYEAQ. Looking up the rest from reference TRBV7-6 and TRBJ1-1 gives the full variable domain: GAGVSQSPRYKVTKRGQDVALRCDPISGHVSLYWYRQALGQGPEFLTYFNYEAQQDKSGLPNDRFSAERPEGSISTLTIQRTEQRDSAMYRCASSLWGGENTEAFFGQGTRLTVV.

The V call is TRBV6-5, the J call TRBJ1-6, with 10 bases lining up with TRBD1. V lost 6 bases to trimming and J lost 7 bases; unmatched junction nucleotides: 6. Germline CDR1 and CDR2: MNHEY and SVGAGI. There are 15 residues in the CDR3. The CDR3 spells CASRTGQGLNSPLHF. The CDR3 bases are TGTGCCAGCAGAACGGGACAGGGGTTGAATTCACCCCTCCACTTT.

This clonotype showed up just a few times. The genes are TRBV18 and TRBJ1-1, with 7 bases lining up with TRBD1. The V segment lost 5 bases and the J segment 0 bases; nucleotides outside the gene matches: 6. Germline CDR1 KGHSH, CDR2 LQKENI. The CDR3 covers 15 residues. The CDR3 spells CASSKGQVMNTEAFF. DNA for the CDR3: TGTGCCAGCTCAAAAGGACAGGTCATGAACACTGAAGCTTTCTTT.

This clonotype was recorded a few times. The chain combines TRBV14 with TRBJ1-2; TRBD1 is a possible D gene (5 bases). Germline CDR1 reads SGHDN; CDR2 reads FVKESK. V gave up 2 bases and J gave up 2 bases, with 12 bases separating them. This CDR3 comprises 15 residues. The CDR3 reads CASSQYPGWNYGYTF. CDR3 coding DNA: TGTGCCAGCAGCCAATATCCAGGGTGGAACTATGGCTACACCTTC.

This clonotype occurred many times. The CDR3 sequence is CASSPGGAGYEQYV. The CDR3 region has the DNA TGTGCCAGCTCACCCGGGGGAGCCGGCTACGAGCAGTACGTC. The rearrangement uses TRBV18 and TRBJ2-7; a weak D match, TRBD2 (6 bases). Germline V lookup: CDR1 KGHSH, CDR2 LQKENI. V lost 3 bases and J 3 bases, leaving 12 bases between the germline ends. This CDR3 is 14 amino acids long.

The genes are TRBV28 and TRBJ2-7, with 8 bases matching TRBD2. The CDR3 has 14 amino acids. Germline V gene sequence: CDR1 MDHEN, CDR2 SYDVKM. V shed 2 bases, J shed 9 bases, and the junction held 9 bases outside the gene matches. CDR3 sequence reads: CASSLTGLVVWQYF. DNA for the CDR3: TGTGCCAGCAGTTTAACGGGACTAGTTGTTTGGCAGTACTTC.

This clonotype was detected a few times. The chain joins TRBV27 to TRBJ2-2, with D possibly being TRBD1 or TRBD2 (5 bases each). Trimming left V 3 bases short and J 3 bases short, with 11 bases between. Germline CDR1 and CDR2: MNHEY and SMNVEV (reference sequence). CDR3 length: 15 amino acids. The CDR3 bases are TGTGCCAGCAGTTTCCGGGACGGCGACACCGGGGAGCTGTTTTTT. It codes for CASSFRDGDTGELFF.

V gene TRBV29-1 combines with J gene TRBJ2-2; D tentatively reads TRBD1 or TRBD2 (6 bases each). Germline V gene sequence: CDR1 SQVTM, CDR2 ANQGSEA. CDR3 size: 14 residues. V was trimmed by 7 bases and J by 3 bases, leaving 15 bases between them. CDR3 coding DNA: TGCAGCGCTGACATGGGGGGCCACACCGGGGAGCTGTTTTTT. Translating it yields CSADMGGHTGELFF.

The chain joins TRBV10-3 to TRBJ2-1; D unresolved. V was trimmed by 3 bases and J by 5 bases, leaving 5 bases between them. Germline V gene sequence: CDR1 ENHRY, CDR2 SYGVKD. This CDR3 comprises 12 residues. CDR3 DNA sequence: TGTGCCATCAGTGACCCGGACAATGAGCAGTTCTTC. Translation gives CAISDPDNEQFF.

This clonotype has ten or more counts. This sequence joins TRBV9 and TRBJ1-3; the D is unclear. CDR1 is SGDLS, CDR2 YYNGEE, per germline. This CDR3 region has 14 residues. Trimming shortened V by 0 bases and J by 3 bases, and 7 bases separated the two germline ends. Written as DNA, the CDR3 is TGTGCCAGCAGCGTAGAAGTATTTGGAAACACCATATATTTT. It specifies CASSVEVFGNTIYF.

This clonotype was detected ten times or more. The chain couples TRBV19 to TRBJ1-5, with 7 bases matching TRBD1. The junction had 12 bases not matched to a gene; V was cut back by 5 bases and J by 11 bases. Germline CDR1 LNHDA, CDR2 SQIVND (reference sequence). The length of the CDR3 is 14 residues. The CDR3 DNA is TGTGCCAGTAGTTCTCGGACCAGGGGGACAGCCCAGCATTTT. Protein: CASSSRTRGTAQHF.

The rearrangement joins TRBV4-3 to TRBJ2-7, with unresolved D. Germline V lookup: CDR1 LGHNA, CDR2 YSLEER. Trimming took 0 bases from V and 6 from J, leaving 9 bases between them. CDR3 length: 13 residues. In nucleotides, the CDR3 is TGCGCCAGCAGCCAAGATACACGTCTCGAGCAGTACTTC. Its translation: CASSQDTRLEQYF.

This clonotype was counted only a few times. The J gene is TRBJ2-4, the V gene TRBV6-6; perhaps TRBD2 as D (5 bases). CDR1 and CDR2 (germline): MNHNY, SVGAGI (reference sequence). The CDR3 covers 14 residues. The V and J ends lost 5 bases and 4 bases respectively, with 12 bases between them. The CDR3 loop reads CASSAPGGKNIQYF. CDR3 in DNA: TGTGCCAGCAGTGCACCTGGAGGTAAAAACATTCAGTACTTC.

This clonotype appeared many times. The chain is built from TRBV7-9 and TRBJ2-2, with TRBD1 as a possible D gene (6 bases). CDR1 is SEHNR, CDR2 FQNEAQ, per germline (reference sequence). The ends were cut back, 5 bases at V and 3 bases at J, with 10 bases in the middle. CDR3 length: 14 amino acids. CDR3 bases: TGTGCCAGCAGCCCACAGGGAGACACCGGGGAGCTGTTTTTT. It encodes CASSPQGDTGELFF.

V and J are TRBV28 and TRBJ2-1, with D perhaps TRBD2 (5 bases). This CDR3 comprises 14 residues. Deletions cut 5 bases from V and 6 bases from J, with 14 bases between. CDR1 is MDHEN, CDR2 SYDVKM, per germline. The CDR3 loop reads CASSADYPPNEQFF. CDR3 coding DNA: TGTGCCAGCAGTGCCGACTACCCCCCCAATGAGCAGTTCTTC.

This clonotype was detected many times. The chain uses TRBV20-1 and TRBJ1-6, with 8 bases matching TRBD1. V was clipped by 6 bases and J by 3 bases; unmatched bases: 19. The germline gives CDR1 DFQATT, CDR2 SNEGSKA (reference sequence). This CDR3 contains 19 residues. CDR3 in amino acids: CSATPRRAGGSYYNSPLHF. CDR3 nucleotide sequence: TGCAGTGCAACCCCCCGCCGGGCAGGGGGCAGTTACTATAATTCACCCCTCCACTTT.

This clonotype was seen ten or more times. The chain is built from TRBV19 and TRBJ2-3; 8 nucleotides match TRBD2. Germline V gives CDR1 LNHDA, CDR2 SQIVND (reference sequence). The trim removed 4 bases at V and 2 bases at J, leaving 5 bases unmatched. The CDR3 totals 15 residues. The CDR3 DNA reads TGTGCCAGTAGTAAAGCGGGAGAGCCCACAGATACGCAGTATTTT. Translating it yields CASSKAGEPTDTQYF.

This clonotype was detected many times. The chain joins TRBV5-6 to TRBJ2-7; no reliable D call. Germline V gene data show CDR1 as SGHDT and CDR2 as YYEEEE. V was cut by 4 bases and J by 7 bases, with 12 bases left in between. This CDR3 is 12 amino acids long. The CDR3 spells CASSLPGREQYF. Here the CDR3 DNA reads TGTGCCAGCAGCCTCCCGGGCCGGGAGCAGTACTTC.

This chain links TRBV20-1 with TRBJ1-4; D uncertain. Germline V gene sequence: CDR1 DFQATT, CDR2 SNEGSKA (reference sequence). Trimming shortened V by 6 bases and J by 1 base, and 3 bases separated the two germline ends. There are 11 residues in the CDR3. The CDR3 is CSALTNEKLFF. The CDR3 coding sequence is TGCAGTGCGTTAACTAATGAAAAACTGTTTTTT.

This clonotype was found a few times. The genes are TRBV7-9 and TRBJ2-7; 7 nucleotides line up with TRBD1. V dropped 4 bases and J dropped 6; count of bases not matched to a gene: 3. The CDR3 covers 12 residues. Per germline, CDR1 SEHNR and CDR2 FQNEAQ (reference sequence). CDR3 sequence reads: CASSSTGTEQYF. In DNA, the CDR3 is TGTGCCAGCAGCTCGACAGGGACCGAGCAGTACTTC.

This clonotype was detected ten times or more. The chain has TRBV18 and TRBJ2-3; 8 bases agree with TRBD2. Per germline, CDR1 KGHSH and CDR2 LQKENI. V gave up 2 bases and J gave up 14 bases; unmatched junction bases: 9. The CDR3 is 13 residues long. The CDR3 loop is CASSPMGLGGWYF. The DNA for the CDR3 is TGTGCCAGCTCACCAATGGGACTAGGCGGATGGTATTTT.

This clonotype was found a few times. This chain joins TRBV29-1 and TRBJ1-1; D unclear. V was shortened by 7 bases and J by 3 bases, with 6 bases between the two germline ends. The germline V gene encodes CDR1 SQVTM and CDR2 ANQGSEA. This CDR3 is built from 10 residues. CDR3 in DNA: TGCAGCGCTGGGGACACTGAAGCTTTCTTT. The encoded protein is CSAGDTEAFF. The complete variable domain, with remaining parts taken from reference TRBV29-1 and TRBJ1-1, reads SAVISQKPSRDICQRGTSLTIQCQVDSQVTMMFWYRQQPGQSLTLIATANQGSEATYESGFVIDKFPISRPNLTFSTLTVSNMSPEDSSIYLCSAGDTEAFFGQGTRLTVV.